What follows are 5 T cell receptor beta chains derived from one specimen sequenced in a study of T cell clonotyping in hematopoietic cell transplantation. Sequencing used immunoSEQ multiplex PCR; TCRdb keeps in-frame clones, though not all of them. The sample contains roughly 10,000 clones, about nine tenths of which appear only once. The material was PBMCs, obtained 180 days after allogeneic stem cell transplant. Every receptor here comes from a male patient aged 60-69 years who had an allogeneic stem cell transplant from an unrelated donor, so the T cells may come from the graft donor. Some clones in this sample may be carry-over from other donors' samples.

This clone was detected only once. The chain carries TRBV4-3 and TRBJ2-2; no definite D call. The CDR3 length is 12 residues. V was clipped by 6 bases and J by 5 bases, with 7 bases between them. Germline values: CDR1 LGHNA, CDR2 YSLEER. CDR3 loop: CASSLGTGELFF. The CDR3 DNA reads TGCGCCAGCAGTTTAGGGACCGGGGAGCTGTTTTTT.

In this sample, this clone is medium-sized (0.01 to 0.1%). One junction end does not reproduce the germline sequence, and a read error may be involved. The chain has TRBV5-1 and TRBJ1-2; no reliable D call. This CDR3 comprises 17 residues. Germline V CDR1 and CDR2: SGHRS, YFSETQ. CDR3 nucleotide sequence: TGCGCCAGCAGTTTGGGTCAGGCGGAAATAACTAACTATGGCTACACCTTC. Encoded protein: CASSLGQAEITNYGYTF.

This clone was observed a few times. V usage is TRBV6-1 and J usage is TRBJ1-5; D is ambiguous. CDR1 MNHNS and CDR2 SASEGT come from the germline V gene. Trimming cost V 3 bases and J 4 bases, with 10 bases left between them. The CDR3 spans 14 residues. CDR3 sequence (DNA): TGTGCCAGCAGTGACGGACGGGAGAATCAGCCCCAGCATTTT. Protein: CASSDGRENQPQHF.

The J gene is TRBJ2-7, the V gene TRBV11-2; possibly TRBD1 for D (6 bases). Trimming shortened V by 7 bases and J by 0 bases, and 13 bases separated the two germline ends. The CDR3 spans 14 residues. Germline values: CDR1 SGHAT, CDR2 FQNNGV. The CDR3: CASNWGPSSYEQYF. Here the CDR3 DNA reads TGTGCCAGCAATTGGGGGCCGAGCTCCTACGAGCAGTACTTC.

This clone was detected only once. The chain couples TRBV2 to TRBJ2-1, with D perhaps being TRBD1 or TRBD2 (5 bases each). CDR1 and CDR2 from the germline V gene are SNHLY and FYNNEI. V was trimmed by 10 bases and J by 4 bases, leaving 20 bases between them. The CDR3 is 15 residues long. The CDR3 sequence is CAIGTGMGIYNEQFF. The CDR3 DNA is TGTGCCATCGGGACGGGGATGGGTATATACAATGAGCAGTTCTTC.